This TCR beta chain was captured in a study of identical twins. This clonotype was observed a few times. All donors comprised healthy Caucasians. TCRdb re-analysed the 5' RACE reads in MiXCR, keeping a single row per CDR3 protein. The sample has 650,000 to 750,000 distinct CDR3 sequences; 21% are singletons. The same sample was also used in a study of T cells expressing NK-cell markers. That work contributes: Repertoire data for TCR beta were derived from sorted T cells (CD3+CD56+NKG2C+, CD3+CD56+NKG2C- and CD3+CD56-NKG2C+). Among eight sequenced donors, seven carried HCMV seropositivity while one was seronegative.

The receptor's source is a woman under 30 in good health. The material sequenced was PBMCs.

The CDR3 nucleotides read TGCAGTGCGGTCGGGACTAGCGGTTTGACCGGGGAGCTGTTTTTT. Protein: CSAVGTSGLTGELFF. The chain recombines TRBV20-1 with TRBJ2-2; 11 bases line up with TRBD2. From germline, CDR1 is DFQATT and CDR2 SNEGSKA (reference sequence). CDR3 size: 15 residues. Trimming at V came to 6 bases and at J to 5 bases, leaving 8 bases not matched to a gene.